This TCR beta chain was recorded in a study of monozygotic twins with inflammatory bowel disease. This CDR3 contains 13 residues. Germline assignment: CDR1 SGHRS and CDR2 YFSETQ. TCRdb reanalyzed the 5' RACE reads, giving one entry per CDR3 protein sequence and no DNA. This table lists 150,000 to 200,000 distinct CDR3 sequences. This receptor was taken from a human donor with ulcerative colitis or Crohn's disease, or a healthy co-twin of an affected twin (not recorded which). Sequencing was carried out using blood. This sequence joins TRBV5-1 and TRBJ2-2; TCRdb indicates TRBD2, and absent DNA this call remains unverified. CDR3 loop: CASSTTSPGELFF.